Here is one T cell receptor beta chain with its context. These data originate in a study of blood T cell repertoires in COVID-19. In the study overall: The origin of the acute and convalescent COVID-19 samples was the United States, Italy and Spain. In each case, the material was cDNA or gDNA derived from T cells, B-cell-depleted T cells, or PBMCs.

Here immunoSEQ multiplex PCR was the method, and the copy in TCRdb shows in-frame clones only, minus some. The sample yields approximately 180,000 clones, 70% to 90% seen once. Germline V gene data show CDR1 as LGHNA and CDR2 as YNFKEQ. V lost 4 bases, J lost 2 bases, and 12 bases stayed unmatched. There are 18 residues in the CDR3. The chain has TRBV4-2 and TRBJ2-5, with 11 bases lining up with TRBD2. This sequence originates from a human donor with active or convalescent COVID-19. The donor label of this sample is uncertain. Sequencing was performed on peripheral blood. The CDR3 protein is CASSPQLASGGKQETQYF. The CDR3 DNA reads as TGTGCCAGCAGCCCCCAACTCGCTAGCGGGGGGAAACAAGAGACCCAGTACTTC.